A single sample is the source of the 19 T cell receptor beta chains below, sequenced in a study of PD-L1 blockade in urothelial cancer (dated by TCRdb to about 2017). Library construction relied on the immunoSEQ multiplex PCR assay. TCRdb's version of the immuneACCESS table is confined to in-frame rearrangements and falls short of the full clone set. An unresolved V gene accounts for under half of the shortfall where checked; the remainder is of unknown origin. The sample table records 40,000 or so clones; roughly four fifths of these occur just once. About 13% of the sample rests with the top ten. This sample's time point label indicates: peripheral blood 6 weeks after treatment start. The sample was PBMCs, taken around atezolizumab (anti-PD-L1) treatment. The source is a man aged 55 to 70 with urothelial cancer.

The V and J genes are TRBV19 and TRBJ1-5; 8 positions match TRBD1. The V segment lost 10 bases and the J segment 0 bases; nucleotides outside the gene matches: 8. The CDR3 totals 15 residues. In germline, CDR1 is LNHDA, CDR2 SQIVND (reference sequence). The CDR3 DNA sequence: TGTGCCACTGAGACAGGGGATTATAGCAATCAGCCCCAGCATTTT. This encodes CATETGDYSNQPQHF.

The chain joins TRBV29-1 to TRBJ1-3, with D perhaps TRBD1 (5 bases). This CDR3 region has 16 residues. Germline V gene data show CDR1 as SQVTM and CDR2 as ANQGSEA. V lost 4 bases and J 0 bases, leaving 16 bases between the germline ends. DNA for the CDR3: TGCAGCGTTGCAGCCACAGGTTTGAGCTCTGGAAACACCATATATTTT. It translates to CSVAATGLSSGNTIYF.

J is TRBJ2-3 and V is TRBV7-2, with a weak D call TRBD1 (6 bases). V shed 5 bases and J shed 7 bases, with 19 bases lying between them. Germline CDR1 and CDR2: SGHTA and FQGNSA. CDR3 length: 15 residues. Here the CDR3 DNA reads TGTGCCAGCAGCCTCGTCAAAACAGGGCCTAATACGCAGTATTTT. Its translation is CASSLVKTGPNTQYF.

The chain has TRBV5-6 and TRBJ2-4; possible D gene TRBD1, 6 bases. The CDR3 is 15 residues long. CDR1 SGHDT and CDR2 YYEEEE come from the germline V gene. V gave up 4 bases and J gave up 2 bases, with 13 bases separating them. The CDR3 DNA sequence: TGTGCCAGCAGCGTAAGCAGGGGATCCAAAAACATTCAGTACTTC. Amino acids: CASSVSRGSKNIQYF.

This rearrangement joins TRBV11-3 to TRBJ2-1; D is possibly TRBD2 (6 bases). The V end lost 5 bases, the J end lost 2 bases, and 10 bases lay between the germline ends. Germline loops: CDR1 SGHNT, CDR2 YENEEA. The CDR3 runs 14 residues. CDR3 amino acids: CASSGDSAYNEQFF. CDR3 nucleotides: TGTGCCAGCAGCGGGGACTCCGCCTACAATGAGCAGTTCTTC. Supplemented by reference TRBV11-3 and TRBJ2-1, the full variable domain reads EAGVVQSPRYKIIEKKQPVAFWCNPISGHNTLYWYLQNLGQGPELLIRYENEEAVDDSQLPKDRFSAERLKGVDSTLKIQPAELGDSAVYLCASSGDSAYNEQFFGPGTRLTVL.

This clone was counted between two and nine times. The chain links TRBV6-5 to TRBJ1-2; 9 bases line up with TRBD1. The CDR3 spans 15 residues. Trimming took 6 bases from V and 6 from J; bases not matched to a gene: 11. Germline V gives CDR1 MNHEY, CDR2 SVGAGI. The CDR3 DNA sequence: TGTGCCAGCAGGGGGACAGGGCCGGTCGGGAATGGCTACACCTTC. Its protein is CASRGTGPVGNGYTF.

The chain recombines TRBV19 with TRBJ2-7, with 7 bases that match TRBD1. Germline V gene sequence: CDR1 LNHDA, CDR2 SQIVND (reference sequence). V was pared by 1 base and J by 5 bases, with 8 bases of the junction left unmatched. The CDR3 consists of 15 residues. Here the CDR3 DNA reads TGTGCCAGTAGTATAGGGACAGGCCCTTTCCACGAGCAGTACTTC. Encoded protein: CASSIGTGPFHEQYF.

This chain connects TRBV10-1 to TRBJ1-2, with TRBD1 matching 9 bases. The length of the CDR3 is 13 residues. Germline CDR1 and CDR2: WNHNN and SYGVQD (reference sequence). The trim removed 5 bases at V and 5 bases at J, leaving 3 bases unmatched. CDR3 in amino acids: CASSTDRGYGYTF. In DNA, the CDR3 is TGCGCCAGCAGTACGGACAGGGGATATGGCTACACCTTC.

A single count supports this clone. This rearrangement joins TRBV5-6 to TRBJ1-2; the match to TRBD1 covers 8 bases. CDR1 is SGHDT, CDR2 YYEEEE, per germline. V trimming: 2 bases; J trimming: 4 bases; junction bases outside the gene matches: 7. CDR3 length: 15 amino acids. CDR3 nucleotides: TGTGCCAGCAGCTTTGGGGTGGACAGGGCCTATGGCTACACCTTC. Translated, it gives CASSFGVDRAYGYTF.

This chain links TRBV6-1 with TRBJ1-4, with D possibly being TRBD1 (6 bases). Germline-derived CDR1 and CDR2 are MNHNS and SASEGT. The CDR3 extends over 15 amino acids. Trimming took 0 bases from V and 8 from J, leaving 13 bases between them. The CDR3 here is CASSEAGGAGEKLFF. The CDR3 DNA is TGTGCCAGCAGTGAAGCAGGGGGAGCCGGGGAAAAACTGTTTTTT.

CDR3 DNA: TGTGCCAGCAGCTTGGCTCTAGCGGTGAACACCGGGGAGCTGTTTTTT. Protein product: CASSLALAVNTGELFF. V is TRBV5-5 and J is TRBJ2-2; 7 bases are a match to TRBD2. The CDR3 length is 16 residues. CDR1 SGHKS and CDR2 YYEKEE come from the germline V gene (reference sequence). The trim removed 0 bases at V and 1 base at J, leaving 3 bases unmatched. Looking up the rest from reference TRBV5-5 and TRBJ2-2 gives the full variable domain: DAGVTQSPTHLIKTRGQQVTLRCSPISGHKSVSWYQQVLGQGPQFIFQYYEKEERGRGNFPDRFSARQFPNYSSELNVNALLLGDSALYLCASSLALAVNTGELFFGEGSRLTVL.

J is TRBJ1-1 and V is TRBV19, with D tentatively TRBD1 (6 bases). Germline V gives CDR1 LNHDA, CDR2 SQIVND (reference sequence). CDR3 length: 17 residues. Trimming cost V 4 bases and J 2 bases, with 20 bases left between them. As DNA, the CDR3 is TGTGCCAGTAGTAAGCAGGGGATGAAGGGCCCAAACACTGAAGCTTTCTTT. It is translated as CASSKQGMKGPNTEAFF.

This chain's CDR3 is CASSLETLAEVYNEQFF. The CDR3, as DNA: TGTGCCAGCAGCCTGGAAACACTAGCGGAGGTCTACAATGAGCAGTTCTTC. The V call is TRBV5-4, the J call TRBJ2-1; 8 bases map to TRBD2. CDR3 length: 17 amino acids. V shed 4 bases, J shed 3 bases, and the junction held 12 bases outside the gene matches. Germline-derived CDR1 and CDR2 are SGHNT and YYREEE (reference sequence). Supplemented by reference TRBV5-4 and TRBJ2-1, the full variable domain reads ETGVTQSPTHLIKTRGQQVTLRCSSQSGHNTVSWYQQALGQGPQFIFQYYREEENGRGNFPPRFSGLQFPNYSSELNVNALELDDSALYLCASSLETLAEVYNEQFFGPGTRLTVL.

V is TRBV11-3 and J is TRBJ2-1, with 10 bases identical to TRBD1. With V trimmed by 4 bases and J by 6 bases, 12 bases remained unmatched. The CDR3 has 17 amino acids. Germline V gene lookup returns CDR1 SGHNT and CDR2 YENEEA. For the CDR3, the DNA is TGTGCCAGCAGCTCCCACCTAGGGACAGGGGAGGGCAATGAGCAGTTCTTC. It is translated as CASSSHLGTGEGNEQFF.

The chain is built from TRBV6-5 and TRBJ2-5; 7 bases map to TRBD1. Unmatched junction bases numbered 1, after V lost 2 bases and J lost 4 bases. The CDR3 is 13 residues long. Germline CDR1 reads MNHEY; CDR2 reads SVGAGI. CDR3 sequence (DNA): TGTGCCAGCAGTTACGCAGGGGGAGAGACCCAGTACTTC. Encoded protein: CASSYAGGETQYF.

This clone was recorded a few times. The rearrangement joins TRBV29-1 to TRBJ1-4; D is ambiguous. V was pared by 7 bases and J by 8 bases, with 17 bases between. The CDR3 contains 13 residues. CDR1 and CDR2 (germline): SQVTM, ANQGSEA. In DNA, the CDR3 is TGCAGCGCCCTGCAGGCGGGAGGCGAAAAACTGTTTTTT. Its translation: CSALQAGGEKLFF.

The chain carries TRBV5-1 and TRBJ2-2; TRBD2 matches 7 bases. J lost 4 bases, V lost 1 base, and 7 bases had no gene match. CDR3 length: 16 amino acids. CDR1 and CDR2 from the germline V gene are SGHRS and YFSETQ. The CDR3 sequence: CASSLNRLASTGELFF. The CDR3 nucleotides are TGCGCCAGCAGCTTGAATAGACTAGCAAGCACCGGGGAGCTGTTTTTT.

The V and J genes are TRBV2 and TRBJ1-1; 7 nucleotides match TRBD1. Per the germline V gene, CDR1 is SNHLY and CDR2 is FYNNEI. CDR3 size: 13 residues. The junction had 4 bases not matched to a gene; V was cut back by 4 bases and J by 5 bases. In nucleotides, the CDR3 is TGTGCCAGCAGTGGACAGGGTAGGACTGAAGCTTTCTTT. This codes for CASSGQGRTEAFF.

The V and J genes are TRBV28 and TRBJ1-1; D might be TRBD1 (6 bases). The CDR3 has 12 residues. The germline V and J ends were trimmed by 7 bases and 8 bases, with 14 bases remaining between them. From germline, CDR1 is MDHEN and CDR2 SYDVKM. The CDR3 coding sequence is TGTGCCAGCATCCTAACAGGGAAAGAAGCTTTCTTT. As protein: CASILTGKEAFF.